This record looks at one T cell receptor (beta chain) sequence and its context. This sample was included in a study of blood T cell repertoires in COVID-19. Study context: Some COVID-19 samples were acute and others convalescent; all came from the United States, Italy and Spain. Nucleic acid was either cDNA or gDNA, and it came from T cells, B-cell-depleted T cells, or PBMCs.

CDR3 length: 13 residues. V lost 4 bases, J lost 5 bases, and 9 bases lay in between. In germline, CDR1 is LGHDT, CDR2 YNNKEL (reference sequence). The authors' processing: Estimation of nucleated cell counts relied on the amplification of reference gene primers. TCRdb keeps only in-frame clones here, not all; method: immunoSEQ multiplex PCR. For V, J and clone size, that table is used; D and trimming come from the DNA. The table records 55,000 to 80,000 clones, roughly 92% of them present only once. The receptor was derived from a human donor in a cohort sampled during active COVID-19. The chain joins TRBV3-1 (or the pseudogene TRBV3-2) to TRBJ2-1, with D hard to call. Sequencing was done on a sample of peripheral blood. CDR3 residues: CASSPAGNNEQFF. CDR3 DNA sequence: TGTGCCAGCAGCCCGGCAGGAAACAATGAGCAGTTCTTC.